This note documents a single T cell receptor (beta chain) sequence. This clonotype has only a few counts. Its antigen remains undetermined. Qualities for individual bases were not recorded, and no much larger clone is one base off. This entry comes from a study of regulatory T cells in long-lasting Graves disease (dated by TCRdb to the early 2020s). General notes on the study: Persistent Graves' disease meant more than 5 years of antithyroid drug treatment with TSH receptor autoantibodies that stayed positive. The study was conducted in China and was registered as a clinical trial. Patients with persistent Graves' disease were compared with patients with newly diagnosed Graves' disease using TCR sequencing and RNA sequencing of peripheral blood. On average, persistent Graves' disease patients in the clinical cohort had been on antithyroid drugs for eight to twelve years. A total of around 33 samples were covered by TCR sequencing, comprising some 13 persistent and roughly 20 newly diagnosed Graves' disease patients.

Libraries were prepared through multiplex PCR. The listed sequencing device is Illumina HiSeq 4000. TCR beta libraries were built with iRepertoire HTBI primers and Arm-PCR amplification of CDR3 regions. PCR products were gel purified before sequencing. The source study handled its data this way. Gene usage analysis of CDR3 amino acid clonotypes relied on the approximately 62 TRBV and fewer than 15 TRBJ segments identified across samples. COPE and FqMerger were used to merge the filtered high-quality paired reads into contigs. BLAST was used to align contigs to IMGT TRBV, TRBD and TRBJ reference genes, and CDR3 was defined according to IMGT. Clonotypes above 0.1% frequency were classified as highly expanded clones. Repertoire diversity was measured by Shannon entropy, and V-J evenness by the Gini coefficient. A clonotype was considered public if more than one individual shared it. TCRdb passed the public sequencing reads through fastp at Q25 and MiXCR, retaining productive beta sequences. Each CDR3 protein appears once, grouped with its most common genes and DNA. The V and J calls shown here were made by TCRdb, not taken from the authors' results. This sample holds under 500,000 distinct CDR3 sequences; around 20% were observed only once. Roughly 8% of the sample rests with the top ten.

Overall study outcomes, separate from this receptor: Peripheral blood alone was examined, since thyroid tissue, which constituted the primary lesion, could not be accessed. Sequencing and analysis were limited to the TCR beta chain. Compared with newly diagnosed patients, persistent Graves' disease patients had lower TCR Shannon entropy and fewer highly expanded clones, which suggests clonal expansion. The authors acknowledged the small sample size as a limitation that may reduce accuracy. Preferential use of TRBV28, TRBJ1-2 and TRBJ2-5 was observed in persistent disease, whereas TRBV20-1 and TRBJ2-1 were favored in newly diagnosed disease. Patients with persistent disease shared more public clonotypes (approximately 2,500) than newly diagnosed patients did (around 1,000).

There are 15 amino acids in the CDR3, from cysteine to phenylalanine inclusive. Here the CDR3 DNA is all that survives: 45 bases in frame from base 1. Via the germline V gene (reference sequence), CDR1 is DFQATT and CDR2 SNEGSKA. Trimming takes 6 bases off V and 7 bases off J; junction bases not matched to a gene: 12. The sample's time point label, decoded: persistent/refractory GD, antithyroid drugs over 5 years with positive TRAb. RNA was extracted from PBMCs in TRIzol for both TCR sequencing and RNA sequencing. The diagnosis of Graves' disease was made according to American Thyroid Association guidelines. Recruitment of patients was carried out at an endocrinology department in Xi'an, China. From each patient, nine milliliters of peripheral blood was collected into an EDTA anticoagulant tube. Ficoll Paque Plus density gradient separation was used to isolate PBMCs, and no further T cell sorting was performed. An Agilent 2100 Bioanalyzer and agarose gel were used to assess RNA quality, and a NanoDrop 2000 was used to measure RNA concentration.

Sequenced material: peripheral blood mononuclear cells (PBMCs), taken when the disease was refractory, from a patient treated with antithyroid drugs. Recombination linked TRBV20-1 to TRBJ1-6; 7 junctional bases match TRBD1. The sequence was collected from a female donor with Graves disease. At the DNA level, the sequence is TGCAGTGCCGCCGGAGGGCAGGGGGAAAATTCACCCCTCCACTTT. Its translation reads: CSAAGGQGENSPLHF.